A single sample gave rise to the 17 T cell receptor beta chains below, sequenced in a study of cytomegalovirus exposure and HLA in healthy donors. The assay was immunoSEQ multiplex PCR, and TCRdb's table has in-frame clones only and misses some. The sample lists some 260,000 clones, about nine tenths occurring once. The material sequenced was PBMCs. All receptors come from a woman younger than 45 in good health and CMV-seronegative.

A word on this clone: Other nucleotide sequences in the sample specify the same CDR3. The V call is TRBV5-4, the J call TRBJ2-2; 8 bases fit TRBD2. The CDR3 loop spans 16 amino acids. Germline V gene sequence: CDR1 SGHNT, CDR2 YYREEE (reference sequence). V was pared by 0 bases and J by 1 base, with 2 bases of the junction left unmatched. This CDR3 is CASSLGLAGNTGELFF. The CDR3 DNA reads as TGTGCCAGCAGCTTGGGGCTAGCGGGGAACACCGGGGAGCTGTTTTTT. The full variable domain, completed using reference TRBV5-4 and TRBJ2-2, is ETGVTQSPTHLIKTRGQQVTLRCSSQSGHNTVSWYQQALGQGPQFIFQYYREEENGRGNFPPRFSGLQFPNYSSELNVNALELDDSALYLCASSLGLAGNTGELFFGEGSRLTVL.

This clone has a single count. The chain employs TRBV15 and TRBJ2-1; D is perhaps TRBD1 (5 bases). CDR3 length equals 15 residues. The germline V gene encodes CDR1 LNHNV and CDR2 YYDKDF (reference sequence). The V end lost 5 bases, the J end lost 0 bases, and 11 bases lay between the germline ends. CDR3 coding DNA: TGTGCCACCAGCCCCCAGGGCAGCTCCTACAATGAGCAGTTCTTC. Its protein is CATSPQGSSYNEQFF. The whole variable domain, remainder taken from reference TRBV15 and TRBJ2-1, is DAMVIQNPRYQVTQFGKPVTLSCSQTLNHNVMYWYQQKSSQAPKLLFHYYDKDFNNEADTPDNFQSRRPNTSFCFLDIRSPGLGDTAMYLCATSPQGSSYNEQFFGPGTRLTVL.

About this clone: The sample carries other DNA sequences with the same CDR3. The J gene is TRBJ2-7, the V gene TRBV4-2; D not certain. V was pared by 0 bases and J by 3 bases, with 6 bases between. The germline V gene has CDR1 LGHNA and CDR2 YNFKEQ. The CDR3 length is 13 residues. CDR3 amino acids: CASSQDLGYEQYF. Here the CDR3 DNA reads TGTGCCAGCAGCCAAGATCTGGGCTACGAGCAGTACTTC.

V and J are TRBV6-5 and TRBJ2-7; 10 nucleotides agree with TRBD2. Germline V gene sequence: CDR1 MNHEY, CDR2 SVGAGI. Unmatched junction bases numbered 7, after V lost 6 bases and J lost 2 bases. The length of the CDR3 is 15 residues. The CDR3 here is CASSRTSGTTYEQYF. The CDR3 nucleotides read TGTGCCAGCAGCCGAACTAGCGGGACCACCTACGAGCAGTACTTC.

The rearrangement joins TRBV6-5 to TRBJ2-6, with D unclear. CDR3 length equals 16 residues. The V end lost 0 bases, the J end lost 1 base, and 7 bases lay between the germline ends. Germline V gene lookup returns CDR1 MNHEY and CDR2 SVGAGI. CDR3 residues: CASSYSTPSGANVLTF. CDR3 DNA: TGTGCCAGCAGTTACTCGACGCCTTCTGGGGCCAACGTCCTGACTTTC.

This chain links TRBV4-3 with TRBJ2-5, with TRBD2 matching 8 bases. With V trimmed by 0 bases and J by 1 base, 1 base remained unmatched. The CDR3 contains 15 residues. Germline CDR1 reads LGHNA; CDR2 reads YSLEER. The CDR3 DNA follows: TGCGCCAGCAGCCAAGATACTAGCGGCCAAGAGACCCAGTACTTC. This encodes CASSQDTSGQETQYF.

This chain connects TRBV4-3 to TRBJ2-1; D unclear. V was clipped by 4 bases and J by 5 bases, with 15 bases between them. In germline, CDR1 is LGHNA, CDR2 YSLEER. The CDR3 has 15 amino acids. The CDR3 sequence is CASSPRPGSHNEQFF. In nucleotides, the CDR3 is TGCGCCAGCAGCCCCCGGCCCGGGTCCCACAATGAGCAGTTCTTC.

The CDR3 nucleotides read TGTGCCAACAGGGTCTTCGAACCCCGCGATGAGCAGTTCTTC. It specifies CANRVFEPRDEQFF. The chain employs TRBV6-6 and TRBJ2-1; D is possibly TRBD1 (6 bases). V lost 10 bases, J lost 8 bases, and 21 bases lay in between. Germline V gene data show CDR1 as MNHNY and CDR2 as SVGAGI (reference sequence). The CDR3 sequence is 14 residues long.

This rearrangement joins TRBV9 to TRBJ2-1, with TRBD2 matching 8 bases. Germline values: CDR1 SGDLS, CDR2 YYNGEE. Trimming took 4 bases from V and 0 from J; bases not matched to a gene: 9. This CDR3 comprises 17 residues. CDR3 bases: TGTGCCAGCAGCCCTTGGACTAGCACTTTCTCCTACAATGAGCAGTTCTTC. Its protein is CASSPWTSTFSYNEQFF.

The chain couples TRBV27 to TRBJ2-3; D ambiguous. Germline CDR1 reads MNHEY; CDR2 reads SMNVEV (reference sequence). This CDR3 has 14 residues. V was shortened by 7 bases and J by 2 bases, with 13 bases between the two germline ends. The CDR3 loop reads CASMDGSDTDTQYF. The DNA for the CDR3 is TGTGCCAGCATGGATGGATCCGACACAGATACGCAGTATTTT.

The rearrangement joins TRBV6-5 to TRBJ2-5; D call uncertain. The CDR3 sequence is 14 residues long. Germline CDR1 and CDR2: MNHEY and SVGAGI. V lost 0 bases, J lost 1 base, and 6 bases lay in between. The CDR3 here is CASSYSGSQETQYF. In DNA form, the CDR3 reads TGTGCCAGCAGTTACTCGGGTAGCCAAGAGACCCAGTACTTC.

The chain joins TRBV7-6 to TRBJ2-7; D gene ambiguous. This CDR3 has 12 amino acids. The germline CDR1 and CDR2 sequences are SGHVS and FNYEAQ. Trimming stripped 5 bases from V and 5 bases from J, with 10 bases between. The CDR3 DNA reads TGTGCCAGCAGCGGCCCGCTTAACGAGCAGTACTTC. It translates to CASSGPLNEQYF.

The chain couples TRBV18 to TRBJ2-6; possible D gene TRBD1, 5 bases. The CDR3 loop spans 18 amino acids. Germline values: CDR1 KGHSH, CDR2 LQKENI. V dropped 3 bases and J dropped 0 bases, with 15 bases sitting between them. The CDR3 reads CASSPRQSLNSGANVLTF. CDR3 nucleotides: TGTGCCAGCTCACCCCGACAGAGCTTAAACTCTGGGGCCAACGTCCTGACTTTC.

The chain joins TRBV2 to TRBJ2-2, with 9 nucleotides matching TRBD1. The CDR3 contains 15 residues. Trimming took 3 bases from V and 4 from J; bases not matched to a gene: 3. In germline, CDR1 is SNHLY, CDR2 FYNNEI. The DNA of the CDR3 is TGTGCCAGCAGTGAGGGACAGGGAAGCACCGGGGAGCTGTTTTTT. Protein sequence: CASSEGQGSTGELFF.

This clone was recorded a few times. V and J are TRBV19 and TRBJ2-1; TRBD2 might be the D (6 bases). From germline, CDR1 is LNHDA and CDR2 SQIVND (reference sequence). Trimming took 5 bases from V and 0 from J, leaving 14 bases between them. There are 16 residues in the CDR3. DNA of the CDR3: TGTGCCAGTAGTCACGGGGGAGACCTCTCCTACAATGAGCAGTTCTTC. This codes for CASSHGGDLSYNEQFF.

This chain uses TRBV5-6 with TRBJ2-2; 7 nucleotides agree with TRBD2. The V segment lost 2 bases and the J segment 3 bases; nucleotides outside the gene matches: 7. This CDR3 is 16 amino acids long. Germline V gene data show CDR1 as SGHDT and CDR2 as YYEEEE. The CDR3 region has the DNA TGTGCCAGCAGCTTCTGGGGGGGTCTCCACACCGGGGAGCTGTTTTTT. Its protein product is CASSFWGGLHTGELFF.

The V call is TRBV7-2, the J call TRBJ1-2; no clear D. Germline CDR1 SGHTA, CDR2 FQGNSA. Trimming took 1 base from V and 1 from J, leaving 7 bases between them. The CDR3 has 14 residues. In nucleotides, the CDR3 is TGTGCCAGCAGCTTAGTCCAGGTTAACTATGGCTACACCTTC. This gives the protein CASSLVQVNYGYTF.